The subject of this entry is one TCR beta chain. Its target is not known. The V gene's germline CDR1 is MNHEY and CDR2 SVGEGT. V dropped 2 bases and J dropped 1; count of bases not matched to a gene: 12. The CDR3 runs 18 residues. The record originates from a study of T cell responses to AZD1222 COVID-19 vaccine. Whole-study results and caveats: Close to half of spike-specific TCRs reportedly recognize unmutated variant regions. There were mostly white British donors and more females than males, and clonal diversity was possibly underestimated.

Clones were read by immunoSEQ multiplex PCR, and TCRdb kept only the in-frame ones, dropping some. The sample has around 140,000 clones, 80% to 90% seen once. The TCR sequence derives from an adult in good health. The chain combines TRBV6-2 or TRBV6-3 with TRBJ1-1; 8 nucleotides line up with TRBD1. Sample: peripheral blood, taken on day 0 of AZD1222 vaccination. For the CDR3, the DNA is TGTGCCAGCAGTTACGCCGACAGGGGAGATAATGCGAACACTGAAGCTTTCTTT. Its translation is CASSYADRGDNANTEAFF.